These 25 T cell receptor beta chains share one sample of origin, sequenced in a study of T cell responses to AZD1222 COVID-19 vaccine. The protocol was immunoSEQ multiplex PCR, while the TCRdb copy is restricted to in-frame clones and leaves out a portion. The sample holds about 140,000 clones, around 90% seen once. The sequences come from peripheral blood, collected 28 days after the second AZD1222 dose. The receptor set was obtained from an adult who received the AZD1222 COVID-19 vaccine.

The chain uses TRBV15 and TRBJ1-2; D is unresolved. The CDR3 is made up of 13 amino acids. Germline V CDR1 and CDR2: LNHNV, YYDKDF (reference sequence). Trimming removed 5 bases from V and 2 bases from J, with 9 bases in between. The CDR3 loop is CATSAQTNYGYTF. Written as DNA, the CDR3 is TGTGCCACCAGCGCCCAGACCAACTATGGCTACACCTTC.

The V and J genes are TRBV4-2 and TRBJ2-6, with no clear D. Trimming stripped 1 base from V and 2 bases from J, with 12 bases between. The length of the CDR3 is 17 residues. Germline V gene lookup returns CDR1 LGHNA and CDR2 YNFKEQ. CDR3 protein: CASSQGPVGTGANVLTF. CDR3 nucleotides: TGTGCCAGCAGCCAAGGCCCGGTTGGAACTGGGGCCAACGTCCTGACTTTC.

V usage is TRBV4-1 and J usage is TRBJ2-7, with 7 bases identical to TRBD2. The germline gives CDR1 MGHRA, CDR2 YSYEKL. V shed 4 bases, J shed 3 bases, and the junction held 15 bases outside the gene matches. The CDR3 contains 17 residues. CDR3 amino acids: CASSPKEGLLAIYEQYF. CDR3 nucleotide sequence: TGCGCCAGCAGCCCGAAGGAGGGGCTACTAGCGATCTACGAGCAGTACTTC.

The chain recombines TRBV9 with TRBJ1-1; D ambiguous. Germline V gene data show CDR1 as SGDLS and CDR2 as YYNGEE. This CDR3 is 13 amino acids long. V dropped 0 bases and J dropped 0 bases, with 3 bases sitting between them. The CDR3 protein is CASSVDLNTEAFF. CDR3 in DNA: TGTGCCAGCAGCGTAGACTTGAACACTGAAGCTTTCTTT.

This chain joins TRBV7-9 and TRBJ1-6; D is perhaps TRBD1 (6 bases). V was shortened by 5 bases and J by 0 bases, with 14 bases between the two germline ends. Germline CDR1 SEHNR, CDR2 FQNEAQ (reference sequence). This CDR3 has 17 residues. The CDR3, as DNA: TGTGCCAGCAGCCCGGACAGCCGGAGCTCCTATAATTCACCCCTCCACTTT. This translates into CASSPDSRSSYNSPLHF. The full variable domain, rest sourced from reference TRBV7-9 and TRBJ1-6, is DTGVSQNPRHKITKRGQNVTFRCDPISEHNRLYWYRQTLGQGPEFLTYFQNEAQLEKSRLLSDRFSAERPKGSFSTLEIQRTEQGDSAMYLCASSPDSRSSYNSPLHFGNGTRLTVT.

About this clone itself: Distinct nucleotide sequences in the sample also encode this CDR3. The chain links TRBV7-2 to TRBJ2-1; D ambiguous. V lost 1 base and J lost 0, with 7 bases in between. CDR1 and CDR2 from the germline V gene are SGHTA and FQGNSA. This CDR3 spans 15 amino acids. CDR3 amino acids: CASSLDGSSYNEQFF. The CDR3 DNA reads TGTGCCAGCAGCTTAGATGGTAGCTCCTACAATGAGCAGTTCTTC.

The chain joins TRBV9 to TRBJ2-3, with 9 bases fitting TRBD2. The germline V gene has CDR1 SGDLS and CDR2 YYNGEE. This CDR3 spans 15 amino acids. V was pared by 5 bases and J by 5 bases, with 9 bases of the junction left unmatched. DNA for the CDR3: TGTGCCAGCAGTACCGGGGCTAGCGGGAAAGATACGCAGTATTTT. This gives the protein CASSTGASGKDTQYF.

The chain recombines TRBV28 with TRBJ1-1; D may be TRBD1 (5 bases). This CDR3 has 14 residues. Trimming shortened V by 3 bases and J by 4 bases, and 12 bases separated the two germline ends. CDR1 is MDHEN and CDR2 is SYDVKM in the germline V gene. The DNA for the CDR3 is TGTGCCAGCAGTTTGTGGGGGGGTGGCACTGAAGCTTTCTTT. Amino acid sequence: CASSLWGGGTEAFF.

This chain's CDR3 is CASSLTGNEAFF. CDR3 nucleotide sequence: TGTGCCAGCAGCCTGACAGGTAATGAAGCTTTCTTT. This rearrangement joins TRBV7-2 to TRBJ1-1; D perhaps matches TRBD1 (6 bases). V was cut by 5 bases and J by 7 bases, with 11 bases left in between. CDR1 and CDR2 (germline): SGHTA, FQGNSA. The CDR3 is made up of 12 amino acids.

This clone turned up a few times. The genes are TRBV28 and TRBJ1-5, with TRBD1 matching over 9 bases. The J segment lost 6 bases and the V segment lost 2 bases, leaving 2 bases of the junction unmatched. There are 14 residues in the CDR3. CDR1 MDHEN and CDR2 SYDVKM come from the germline V gene. Written as DNA, the CDR3 is TGTGCCAGCAGTTTAGGGACAGGGAGTCAGCCCCAGCATTTT. This sequence encodes CASSLGTGSQPQHF.

V usage is TRBV2 and J usage is TRBJ2-5, with a weak D call TRBD2 (5 bases). The CDR3 has 14 amino acids. From germline, CDR1 is SNHLY and CDR2 FYNNEI. V was clipped by 7 bases and J by 3 bases, with 15 bases between them. The CDR3 is CASTQNQRKETQYF. In nucleotides, the CDR3 is TGTGCCAGCACCCAAAACCAGCGGAAAGAGACCCAGTACTTC.

V and J are TRBV2 and TRBJ1-1; 8 nucleotides align to TRBD1. This CDR3 comprises 13 residues. Per germline, CDR1 SNHLY and CDR2 FYNNEI. V lost 6 bases, J lost 10 bases, and 10 bases stayed unmatched. The CDR3 nucleotides are TGTGCCAGCAGGGACAGGGACGGTTCGGCAGCTTTCTTT. Translated, it gives CASRDRDGSAAFF.

The chain joins TRBV9 to TRBJ2-1; 9 bases agree with TRBD2. The CDR3 extends over 15 amino acids. V lost 2 bases to trimming and J lost 3 bases; unmatched junction nucleotides: 3. The germline V gene encodes CDR1 SGDLS and CDR2 YYNGEE. CDR3 bases: TGTGCCAGCAGCGTCGGTAGCGGGAGCTACAATGAGCAGTTCTTC. This sequence encodes CASSVGSGSYNEQFF.

This chain uses TRBV19 with TRBJ2-7; D is possibly TRBD1 (6 bases). V was pared by 1 base and J by 3 bases, with 10 bases between. Germline V gives CDR1 LNHDA, CDR2 SQIVND (reference sequence). CDR3 length equals 14 residues. The CDR3 loop is CASSIAQGIYEQYF. The CDR3 nucleotides are TGTGCCAGTAGTATAGCCCAGGGGATCTACGAGCAGTACTTC.

The table lists this clone with a few counts. The V call is TRBV2, the J call TRBJ2-1, with 7 bases identical to TRBD2. CDR3 length: 13 amino acids. From germline, CDR1 is SNHLY and CDR2 FYNNEI. J was trimmed by 2 bases and V by 8 bases; bases with no gene match: 3. The CDR3 nucleotides are TGTGCCAGCTTAAGCGGGGCCTACAATGAGCAGTTCTTC. This sequence encodes CASLSGAYNEQFF.

The gene calls are TRBV3-1 (or the pseudogene TRBV3-2) and TRBJ2-7; 9 bases are shared with TRBD2. There are 15 residues in the CDR3. Germline lookup yields CDR1 LGHDT and CDR2 YNNKEL (reference sequence). V lost 1 base to trimming and J lost 3 bases; unmatched junction nucleotides: 4. The CDR3 DNA is TGTGCCAGCAGCCAAGGGACTAGCGCGAGCTACGAGCAGTACTTC. Translating gives CASSQGTSASYEQYF.

The genes are TRBV5-1 and TRBJ1-1, with D hard to call. CDR1 and CDR2 (germline): SGHRS, YFSETQ. The V and J ends lost 0 bases and 4 bases respectively, with 13 bases between them. The CDR3 is 15 amino acids. The CDR3: CASSLEASPITEAFF. CDR3 bases: TGCGCCAGCAGCTTGGAGGCTTCCCCAATCACTGAAGCTTTCTTT.

This sequence joins TRBV15 and TRBJ1-1; no definite D call. Germline values: CDR1 LNHNV, CDR2 YYDKDF (reference sequence). This CDR3 has 17 residues. The V end was cut by 1 base, the J end by 2 bases, with 17 bases between. The CDR3 region has the DNA TGTGCCACCAGCAGAGTATATTGGTCACAGCGAAACACTGAAGCTTTCTTT. As protein: CATSRVYWSQRNTEAFF. The full variable domain, its missing parts supplied by reference TRBV15 and TRBJ1-1, is DAMVIQNPRYQVTQFGKPVTLSCSQTLNHNVMYWYQQKSSQAPKLLFHYYDKDFNNEADTPDNFQSRRPNTSFCFLDIRSPGLGDTAMYLCATSRVYWSQRNTEAFFGQGTRLTVV.

The CDR3 loop is CAWSGGDWGSGSPLHF. DNA of the CDR3: TGTGCCTGGAGTGGGGGAGACTGGGGATCTGGGTCACCCCTCCACTTT. V and J are TRBV30 and TRBJ1-6; unclear D gene. The CDR3 consists of 16 residues. Trimming took off 1 base at V and 10 bases at J, with 20 bases between the two ends. Germline assignment: CDR1 GTSNPN and CDR2 SVGIG (reference sequence).

V and J are TRBV6-5 and TRBJ2-7; D possibly corresponds to TRBD2 (6 bases). Per germline, CDR1 MNHEY and CDR2 SVGAGI. The CDR3 contains 15 residues. The germline V and J ends were trimmed by 8 bases and 0 bases, with 17 bases remaining between them. CDR3 protein: CASRLGLETSYEQYF. The CDR3 region has the DNA TGTGCCAGCCGATTGGGACTCGAAACCTCCTACGAGCAGTACTTC.

The rearrangement joins TRBV14 to TRBJ2-5, with 8 positions matching TRBD2. This CDR3 is built from 17 residues. With V trimmed by 0 bases and J by 5 bases, 11 bases remained unmatched. Germline CDR1 is SGHDN and CDR2 is FVKESK. The CDR3 sequence: CASSQEVGGRWVETQYF. Here the CDR3 DNA reads TGTGCCAGCAGCCAAGAAGTCGGCGGGAGGTGGGTGGAGACCCAGTACTTC.

CDR3 DNA: TGTGCCAGCAGCCCTCGCCCTAACTATGGCTACACCTTC. Its translation: CASSPRPNYGYTF. The V and J genes are TRBV14 and TRBJ1-2; D remains ambiguous. The germline V gene has CDR1 SGHDN and CDR2 FVKESK. The CDR3 totals 13 residues. Trimming stripped 4 bases from V and 0 bases from J, with 6 bases between.

The chain joins TRBV4-1 to TRBJ1-6; D might be TRBD1 (5 bases). In germline, CDR1 is MGHRA, CDR2 YSYEKL. Trimming shortened V by 0 bases and J by 9 bases, and 12 bases separated the two germline ends. The CDR3 extends over 15 amino acids. The CDR3 DNA reads TGCGCCAGCAGCCAAGAGGCGGGGCTGAGTTCACCCCTCCACTTT. Its translation: CASSQEAGLSSPLHF.

This clone was observed once. The V gene is TRBV4-1, the J gene TRBJ1-3, with D possibly TRBD1 on 5 matching bases. The CDR3 is 16 amino acids. Trimming stripped 5 bases from V and 8 bases from J, with 22 bases between. The germline V gene encodes CDR1 MGHRA and CDR2 YSYEKL. The CDR3 reads CASSSRDGGAGHTIYF. For the CDR3, the DNA is TGCGCCAGCAGCTCCCGCGACGGGGGAGCGGGTCACACCATATATTTT.

V gene TRBV13 combines with J gene TRBJ2-7, with 7 bases fitting TRBD2. V lost 4 bases to trimming and J lost 2 bases; unmatched junction nucleotides: 8. The CDR3 sequence is 15 residues long. CDR1 and CDR2 (germline): PRHDT, FYEKMQ (reference sequence). CDR3 in DNA: TGTGCCAGCAGCTCTATGGGGGGGATTCCCTACGAGCAGTACTTC. Protein sequence: CASSSMGGIPYEQYF.